The clone carrying this T cell receptor (beta chain) was seen only a few times. This specimen comes from a study of blood T cell repertoires in COVID-19. Trimming removed 2 bases at V and 3 bases at J, with 15 bases between. The CDR3 consists of 16 residues. The germline gives CDR1 SGHDT, CDR2 YYEEEE. Source study methods: Cell counts per sample came from amplifying reference gene primers. Repertoires were generated with immunoSEQ multiplex PCR, while TCRdb's copy carries only in-frame clones and drops some. That table gives V, J and clone size, and the DNA gave D and trimming. The table includes hundreds of thousands of clones, about 86% detected once.

The sequencing sample was made of peripheral blood. The TCR comes from a woman aged 55-75 years with COVID-19, enrolled during active disease. The rearrangement joins TRBV5-6 to TRBJ1-5; maybe TRBD1 (5 bases). CDR3 residues: CASSLWGDGFNQPQHF. DNA for the CDR3: TGTGCCAGCAGCTTATGGGGGGACGGGTTCAATCAGCCCCAGCATTTT. The full variable domain, in which reference TRBV5-6 and TRBJ1-5 provide the parts outside the CDR3, is DAGVTQSPTHLIKTRGQQVTLRCSPKSGHDTVSWYQQALGQGPQFIFQYYEEEERQRGNFPDRFSGHQFPNYSSELNVNALLLGDSALYLCASSLWGDGFNQPQHFGDGTRLSIL.